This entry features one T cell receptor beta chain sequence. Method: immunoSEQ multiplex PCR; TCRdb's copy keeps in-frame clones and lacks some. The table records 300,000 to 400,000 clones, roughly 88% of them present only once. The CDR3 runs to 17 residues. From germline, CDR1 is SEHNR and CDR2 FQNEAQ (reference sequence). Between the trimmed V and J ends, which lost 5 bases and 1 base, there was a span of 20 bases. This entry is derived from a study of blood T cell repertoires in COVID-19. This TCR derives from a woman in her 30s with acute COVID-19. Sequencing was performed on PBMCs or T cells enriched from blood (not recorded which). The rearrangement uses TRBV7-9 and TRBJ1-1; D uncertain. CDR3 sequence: CASSQSEVSYANTEAFF. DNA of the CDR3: TGTGCCAGCAGCCAATCGGAGGTGTCCTACGCGAACACTGAAGCTTTCTTT. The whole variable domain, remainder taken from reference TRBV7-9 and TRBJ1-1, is DTGVSQNPRHKITKRGQNVTFRCDPISEHNRLYWYRQTLGQGPEFLTYFQNEAQLEKSRLLSDRFSAERPKGSFSTLEIQRTEQGDSAMYLCASSQSEVSYANTEAFFGQGTRLTVV.